The 17 T cell receptor beta chains below all came from one sample that was sequenced in a study of blood T cell repertoires in COVID-19. The protocol was immunoSEQ multiplex PCR, while the TCRdb copy is restricted to in-frame clones and leaves out a portion. The sample holds roughly 500,000 clones, 88% seen once. Material for sequencing was PBMCs or T cells enriched from blood (not recorded which). The receptors derive from a woman in her thirties or forties who had recovered from COVID-19.

CDR3 sequence: CASRDRDRGTNSPLHF. Written as DNA, the CDR3 is TGTGCCAGCAGAGACCGGGACAGGGGCACTAATTCACCCCTCCACTTT. The chain links TRBV25-1 to TRBJ1-6; 10 positions match TRBD1. CDR1 is MGHDK and CDR2 is SYGVNS in the germline V gene. CDR3 length equals 16 residues. The trim removed 6 bases at V and 6 bases at J, leaving 8 bases unmatched.

This clone came up a few times. The CDR3 nucleotides are TGTGCCAGCAGTCCAGACAGGAGCTACGAGCAGTACTTC. This sequence encodes CASSPDRSYEQYF. This rearrangement joins TRBV5-4 to TRBJ2-7; possibly TRBD1 for D (6 bases). V was trimmed by 5 bases and J by 3 bases, leaving 12 bases between them. Germline V gene lookup returns CDR1 SGHNT and CDR2 YYREEE (reference sequence). The CDR3 spans 13 residues.

Notes on this clone: A junction boundary mismatches the germline segment, possibly from a read error. The chain is built from TRBV5-5 and TRBJ1-5; 7 bases align to TRBD1. The CDR3 is 14 residues long. Germline CDR1 SGHKS, CDR2 YYEKEE (reference sequence). The CDR3 here is CASSLGQQNQPQHF. In DNA form, the CDR3 reads TGTGCCAGCAGTTTGGGACAGCAAAATCAGCCCCAGCATTTT. The variable domain in full, with the rest retrieved from reference TRBV5-5 and TRBJ1-5, is DAGVTQSPTHLIKTRGQQVTLRCSPISGHKSVSWYQQVLGQGPQFIFQYYEKEERGRGNFPDRFSARQFPNYSSELNVNALLLGDSALYLCASSLGQQNQPQHFGDGTRLSIL.

The J gene is TRBJ2-1, the V gene TRBV14, with TRBD1 matching over 9 bases. CDR3 length: 17 amino acids. The junction had 14 bases not matched to a gene; V was cut back by 3 bases and J by 8 bases. CDR1 is SGHDN and CDR2 is FVKESK in the germline V gene. The CDR3 loop is CASSHYSGTGNSDEQFF. DNA of the CDR3: TGTGCCAGCAGCCACTACTCCGGGACAGGGAATTCCGATGAGCAGTTCTTC.

The chain carries TRBV15 and TRBJ2-4; 7 bases match TRBD1. CDR1 LNHNV and CDR2 YYDKDF come from the germline V gene (reference sequence). Germline trimming cut 0 bases from V and 8 bases from J; bases unmatched to any gene: 7. CDR3 length equals 15 residues. The CDR3 sequence is CATSRDGTTGYIQYF. The CDR3 DNA sequence: TGTGCCACCAGCAGAGATGGGACGACAGGGTACATTCAGTACTTC.

The chain carries TRBV7-9 and TRBJ2-5; D perhaps matches TRBD2 (6 bases). The V end was cut by 4 bases, the J end by 4 bases, with 16 bases between. Germline V CDR1 and CDR2: SEHNR, FQNEAQ (reference sequence). This CDR3 comprises 15 residues. CDR3 nucleotide sequence: TGTGCCAGCAGCTCCCGGGAGTTCGTTCGAGAGACCCAGTACTTC. The encoded protein is CASSSREFVRETQYF. Full variable domain (outside the CDR3, taken from reference TRBV7-9 and TRBJ2-5): DTGVSQNPRHKITKRGQNVTFRCDPISEHNRLYWYRQTLGQGPEFLTYFQNEAQLEKSRLLSDRFSAERPKGSFSTLEIQRTEQGDSAMYLCASSSREFVRETQYFGPGTRLLVL.

The chain employs TRBV24-1 and TRBJ2-2; TRBD2 matches 9 bases. The germline gives CDR1 KGHDR, CDR2 SFDVKD. With V trimmed by 3 bases and J by 5 bases, 9 bases remained unmatched. The CDR3 sequence is 17 residues long. The CDR3 sequence is CATSDPLAGEDTGELFF. In DNA, the CDR3 is TGTGCCACCAGTGATCCATTAGCGGGAGAGGATACCGGGGAGCTGTTTTTT.

The rearrangement joins TRBV7-2 to TRBJ2-4; tentatively, D is TRBD1 (5 bases). Looked up from germline, CDR1 is SGHTA and CDR2 is FQGNSA. The CDR3 is 15 amino acids. Trimming took 5 bases from V and 4 from J, leaving 15 bases between them. In DNA form, the CDR3 reads TGTGCCAGCAGCCTTCCAATGGGGCGGAAAAACATTCAGTACTTC. Its protein is CASSLPMGRKNIQYF.

The chain employs TRBV6-2 or TRBV6-3 and TRBJ1-1; the D gene is possibly TRBD1 (5 bases). Germline CDR1 is MNHEY and CDR2 is SVGEGT. V lost 0 bases and J 5 bases, leaving 19 bases between the germline ends. This CDR3 is 17 amino acids long. The CDR3 sequence is CASSYSIGDAGGTEAFF. CDR3 bases: TGTGCCAGCAGTTACTCGATCGGTGACGCGGGGGGGACTGAAGCTTTCTTT.

The V and J genes are TRBV19 and TRBJ1-1; no firm D call. V lost 2 bases to trimming and J lost 0 bases, with 10 bases between them. The CDR3 runs to 15 residues. CDR1 is LNHDA and CDR2 is SQIVND in the germline V gene (reference sequence). The DNA of the CDR3 is TGTGCCAGTAGTATATTGGCCCTCATGAACACTGAAGCTTTCTTT. It specifies CASSILALMNTEAFF.

This chain joins TRBV14 and TRBJ2-5, with D possibly matching TRBD1 (5 bases). Trimming cost V 4 bases and J 5 bases, with 11 bases left between them. Germline CDR1 reads SGHDN; CDR2 reads FVKESK. The CDR3 runs 13 residues. The CDR3 reads CASSLRQRETQYF. For the CDR3, the DNA is TGTGCCAGCAGCCTCCGACAGAGGGAGACCCAGTACTTC.

V gene TRBV9 combines with J gene TRBJ1-5; no definite D call. The V and J ends lost 4 bases and 0 bases respectively, with 11 bases between them. The V gene's germline CDR1 is SGDLS and CDR2 YYNGEE. This CDR3 region has 15 residues. The CDR3 reads CASSPTAYSNQPQHF. In DNA, the CDR3 is TGTGCCAGCAGCCCGACTGCTTATAGCAATCAGCCCCAGCATTTT.

This clone was counted once. The chain is built from TRBV5-5 and TRBJ2-7; D gene unclear. Between the trimmed V and J ends, which lost 0 bases and 0 bases, there was a span of 13 bases. The CDR3 is 16 amino acids. In germline, CDR1 is SGHKS, CDR2 YYEKEE (reference sequence). CDR3 amino acids: CASSLGADTASYEQYF. The CDR3 DNA reads as TGTGCCAGCAGCTTGGGGGCTGACACAGCCTCCTACGAGCAGTACTTC. Full variable domain (missing parts from reference TRBV5-5 and TRBJ2-7): DAGVTQSPTHLIKTRGQQVTLRCSPISGHKSVSWYQQVLGQGPQFIFQYYEKEERGRGNFPDRFSARQFPNYSSELNVNALLLGDSALYLCASSLGADTASYEQYFGPGTRLTVT.

The chain links TRBV13 to TRBJ1-1; D may be TRBD1 (5 bases). Germline V gene data show CDR1 as PRHDT and CDR2 as FYEKMQ (reference sequence). V lost 2 bases and J lost 3, with 10 bases in between. The CDR3 is 14 residues long. Here the CDR3 DNA reads TGTGCCAGCAGCTTAAGGGGCCTAGACACTGAAGCTTTCTTT. Translated: CASSLRGLDTEAFF.

The V call is TRBV4-3, the J call TRBJ2-3; the D is unclear. The V gene's germline CDR1 is LGHNA and CDR2 YSLEER. V was cut by 4 bases and J by 4 bases, with 12 bases left in between. The CDR3 contains 14 residues. The chain's CDR3 is CASSPMGKADTQYF. The CDR3 nucleotides are TGCGCCAGCAGCCCCATGGGCAAGGCAGATACGCAGTATTTT.

The chain is built from TRBV7-2 and TRBJ1-1; possibly TRBD1 for D (6 bases). Germline V CDR1 and CDR2: SGHTA, FQGNSA. The CDR3 covers 16 residues. Trimming removed 6 bases at V and 2 bases at J, with 19 bases between. This chain's CDR3 is CASSTRGQIRNTEAFF. The CDR3 DNA reads TGTGCCAGCAGTACCAGGGGCCAAATCAGAAACACTGAAGCTTTCTTT.

The chain couples TRBV3-1 (or the pseudogene TRBV3-2) to TRBJ1-2; a possible D gene is TRBD1 (6 bases). Trimming shortened V by 4 bases and J by 0 bases, and 12 bases separated the two germline ends. Germline CDR1 and CDR2: LGHDT and YNNKEL (reference sequence). The CDR3 covers 15 residues. The CDR3 reads CASSLSAGANYGYTF. DNA for the CDR3: TGTGCCAGCAGCCTCTCGGCAGGGGCTAACTATGGCTACACCTTC.